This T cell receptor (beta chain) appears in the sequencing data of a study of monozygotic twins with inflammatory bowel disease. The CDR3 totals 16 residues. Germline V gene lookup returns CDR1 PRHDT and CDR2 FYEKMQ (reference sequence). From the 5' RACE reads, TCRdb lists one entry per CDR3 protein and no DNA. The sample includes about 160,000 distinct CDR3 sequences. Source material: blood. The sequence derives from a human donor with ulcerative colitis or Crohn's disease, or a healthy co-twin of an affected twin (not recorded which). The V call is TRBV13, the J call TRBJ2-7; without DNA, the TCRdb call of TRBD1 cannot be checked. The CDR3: CASKTGGGRDSYEQYF.